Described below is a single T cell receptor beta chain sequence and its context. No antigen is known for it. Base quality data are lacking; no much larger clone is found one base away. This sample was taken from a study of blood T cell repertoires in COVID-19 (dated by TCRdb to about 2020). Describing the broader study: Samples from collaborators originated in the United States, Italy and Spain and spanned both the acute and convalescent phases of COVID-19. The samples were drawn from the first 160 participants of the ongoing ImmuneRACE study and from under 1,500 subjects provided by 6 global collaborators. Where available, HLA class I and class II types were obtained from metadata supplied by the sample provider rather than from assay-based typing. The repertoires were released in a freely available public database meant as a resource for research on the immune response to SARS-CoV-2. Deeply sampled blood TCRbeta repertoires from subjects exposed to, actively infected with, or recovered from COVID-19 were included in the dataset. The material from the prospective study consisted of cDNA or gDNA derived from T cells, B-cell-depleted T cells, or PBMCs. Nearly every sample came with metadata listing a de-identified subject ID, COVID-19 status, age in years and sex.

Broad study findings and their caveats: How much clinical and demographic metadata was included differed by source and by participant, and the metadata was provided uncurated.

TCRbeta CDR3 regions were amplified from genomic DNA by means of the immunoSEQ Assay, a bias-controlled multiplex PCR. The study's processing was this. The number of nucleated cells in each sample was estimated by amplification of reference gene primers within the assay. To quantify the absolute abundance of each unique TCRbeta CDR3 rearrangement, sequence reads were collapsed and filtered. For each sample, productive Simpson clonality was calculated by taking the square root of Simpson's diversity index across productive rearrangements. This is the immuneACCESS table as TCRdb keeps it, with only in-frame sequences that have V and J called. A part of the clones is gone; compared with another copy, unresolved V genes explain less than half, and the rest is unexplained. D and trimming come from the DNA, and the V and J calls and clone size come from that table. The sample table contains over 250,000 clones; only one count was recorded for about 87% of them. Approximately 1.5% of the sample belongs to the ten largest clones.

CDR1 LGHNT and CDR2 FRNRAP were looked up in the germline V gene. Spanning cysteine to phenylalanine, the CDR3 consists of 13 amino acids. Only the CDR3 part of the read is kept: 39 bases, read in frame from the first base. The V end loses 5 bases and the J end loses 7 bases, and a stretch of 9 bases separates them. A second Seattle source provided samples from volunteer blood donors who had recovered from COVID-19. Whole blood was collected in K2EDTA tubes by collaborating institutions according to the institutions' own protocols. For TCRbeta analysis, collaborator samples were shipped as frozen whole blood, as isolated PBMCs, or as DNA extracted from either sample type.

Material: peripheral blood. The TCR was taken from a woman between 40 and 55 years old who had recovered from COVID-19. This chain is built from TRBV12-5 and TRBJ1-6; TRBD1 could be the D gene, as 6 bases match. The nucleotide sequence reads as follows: TGTGCTAGTGGTGAAGGGGGAAATTCACCCCTCCACTTT. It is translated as CASGEGGNSPLHF.